This TCR beta chain was obtained from a study of cytomegalovirus exposure and HLA in healthy donors. The CDR3 runs 15 residues. V gave up 4 bases and J gave up 6 bases; unmatched junction bases: 6. The germline CDR1 and CDR2 sequences are SGDLS and YYNGEE. On this clone: Its antigen is not identified.

Primers: 60 Vbeta forward and 13 Jbeta reverse. TCRdb's table, derived via immunoSEQ multiplex PCR, lists solely in-frame clones and lacks some. The sample has some 120,000 clones; more than 60% are singletons. Study-wide points: Later on, analysis showed that most CMV-associated TCR beta chains appeared to be HLA-restricted. The HLA-A and HLA-B alleles of most subjects were reportedly predicted accurately from TCR beta sequences.

Sequenced input: PBMCs. J is TRBJ1-6 and V is TRBV9; the match to TRBD1 covers 8 bases. The clonotype comes from a woman in her 40s in good health and CMV-seropositive. CDR3 sequence (DNA): TGTGCCAGCAGCACTCAGGGGGCAGGTAATTCACCCCTCCACTTT. Translated: CASSTQGAGNSPLHF.